The 25 T cell receptor beta chains below were found in one sample sequenced in a study of regulatory T cells in long-lasting Graves disease. Arm-PCR with iRepertoire HTBI primers amplified the CDR3 regions for these TCR beta libraries. Each CDR3 protein is one row after TCRdb ran MiXCR on the multiplex PCR reads. The sample has around 450,000 distinct CDR3 sequences; around a fifth are singletons. As for time point: persistent/refractory GD, antithyroid drugs over 5 years with positive TRAb. Generation of the TCR library employed RNA extracted from PBMCs. Sequenced material: peripheral blood mononuclear cells (PBMCs), taken when the disease was refractory, from a patient treated with antithyroid drugs. These TCRs come from a female donor with Graves disease.

This clonotype has at least ten counts. The rearrangement links TRBV27 to TRBJ2-6, with 12 bases aligning to TRBD2. Looked up from germline, CDR1 is MNHEY and CDR2 is SMNVEV (reference sequence). V dropped 6 bases and J dropped 0; count of bases not matched to a gene: 0. The CDR3 is 16 residues long. The CDR3 protein is CASRLAGGSGANVLTF. The CDR3 DNA reads as TGTGCCAGCAGACTAGCGGGGGGCTCTGGGGCCAACGTCCTGACTTTC.

The rearrangement links TRBV7-2 to TRBJ1-1; no firm D call. This CDR3 comprises 12 residues. Germline V gene lookup returns CDR1 SGHTA and CDR2 FQGNSA. V was pared by 2 bases and J by 7 bases, with 8 bases between. The CDR3 here is CASSLRMGEAFF. The CDR3 bases are TGTGCCAGCAGCTTAAGGATGGGTGAAGCTTTCTTT.

The gene calls are TRBV7-9 and TRBJ2-2, with D uncertain. Per the germline V gene, CDR1 is SEHNR and CDR2 is FQNEAQ (reference sequence). The CDR3 is 15 residues long. The ends were cut back, 1 base at V and 6 bases at J, with 12 bases in the middle. The CDR3 DNA reads as TGTGCCAGCAGCTTAGATCACAGCAACGCCGGGGAGCTGTTTTTT. This codes for CASSLDHSNAGELFF.

This clonotype was counted at least ten times. This chain uses TRBV6-5 with TRBJ2-7, with 7 bases that match TRBD2. Germline CDR1 reads MNHEY; CDR2 reads SVGAGI. Trimming took 4 bases from V and 6 from J; bases not matched to a gene: 9. The CDR3 sequence is 14 residues long. Here the CDR3 reads CASSSLAVRGEQYF. The CDR3 nucleotides are TGTGCCAGCAGTTCCCTAGCGGTTCGAGGCGAGCAGTACTTC.

The V gene is TRBV11-2, the J gene TRBJ2-7; perhaps TRBD2 as D (6 bases). CDR1 is SGHAT and CDR2 is FQNNGV in the germline V gene. The CDR3 contains 15 residues. Trimming removed 0 bases at V and 5 bases at J, with 14 bases between. DNA of the CDR3: TGTGCCAGCAGCTTAGAAGGGGACTTAGTGGACGAGCAGTACTTC. Its protein product is CASSLEGDLVDEQYF.

There are many counts of this clonotype. The rearrangement links TRBV11-2 to TRBJ2-5; 10 nucleotides match TRBD1. Germline V lookup: CDR1 SGHAT, CDR2 FQNNGV. V dropped 6 bases and J dropped 4; count of bases not matched to a gene: 8. CDR3 length: 15 residues. DNA of the CDR3: TGTGCCAGCAGGCAGACAGGGGGCGAGGGAGAGACCCAGTACTTC. Encoded protein: CASRQTGGEGETQYF. The variable domain in full, with the rest retrieved from reference TRBV11-2 and TRBJ2-5, is EAGVAQSPRYKIIEKRQSVAFWCNPISGHATLYWYQQILGQGPKLLIQFQNNGVVDDSQLPKDRFSAERLKGVDSTLKIQPAKLEDSAVYLCASRQTGGEGETQYFGPGTRLLVL.

The sample holds many counts of this clonotype. CDR3 in amino acids: CASSLQSRTGNTEAFF. The CDR3 DNA is TGTGCCAGCAGCCTCCAGTCTCGGACAGGGAACACTGAAGCTTTCTTT. This sequence joins TRBV11-2 and TRBJ1-1; 7 positions match TRBD1. The germline V gene has CDR1 SGHAT and CDR2 FQNNGV. The CDR3 is 16 amino acids. V gave up 5 bases and J gave up 1 base; unmatched junction bases: 10.

This clonotype was picked up a small number of times. The chain recombines TRBV7-6 with TRBJ2-7; 9 bases agree with TRBD2. Germline CDR1 reads SGHVS; CDR2 reads FNYEAQ. This CDR3 region has 18 residues. V lost 1 base to trimming and J lost 3 bases; unmatched junction nucleotides: 13. CDR3 protein: CASSLGGAGGHGGYEQYF. CDR3 DNA: TGTGCCAGCAGCTTAGGCGGGGCGGGGGGGCACGGCGGCTACGAGCAGTACTTC.

This clonotype appeared many times. J is TRBJ2-6 and V is TRBV28; tentative D call: TRBD1 (5 bases). The germline V gene encodes CDR1 MDHEN and CDR2 SYDVKM. The V and J ends lost 4 bases and 6 bases respectively, with 7 bases between them. The CDR3 loop spans 13 amino acids. This chain's CDR3 is CASSSGQANVLTF. The CDR3 nucleotides are TGTGCCAGCAGTTCAGGGCAGGCCAACGTCCTGACTTTC.

This clonotype was seen a handful of times. This chain connects TRBV5-4 to TRBJ2-6; D not certain. The CDR3 sequence is 16 residues long. Germline lookup yields CDR1 SGHNT and CDR2 YYREEE (reference sequence). V was clipped by 0 bases and J by 1 base, with 8 bases between them. CDR3 nucleotides: TGTGCCAGCAGCTTGGCCAGCGATTCTGGGGCCAACGTCCTGACTTTC. It specifies CASSLASDSGANVLTF. The variable domain in full, with the rest retrieved from reference TRBV5-4 and TRBJ2-6, is ETGVTQSPTHLIKTRGQQVTLRCSSQSGHNTVSWYQQALGQGPQFIFQYYREEENGRGNFPPRFSGLQFPNYSSELNVNALELDDSALYLCASSLASDSGANVLTFGAGSRLTVL.

This clonotype was observed a handful of times. This rearrangement joins TRBV7-9 to TRBJ2-2; weak D call: TRBD1 (6 bases). Germline assignment: CDR1 SEHNR and CDR2 FQNEAQ (reference sequence). CDR3 length equals 16 residues. Trimming cost V 5 bases and J 1 base, with 14 bases left between them. The CDR3 DNA sequence: TGTGCCAGCAGCCCGCCTGACAGGCAGAACACCGGGGAGCTGTTTTTT. Translating it yields CASSPPDRQNTGELFF.

V gene TRBV12-3 or TRBV12-4 combines with J gene TRBJ2-1; maybe TRBD2 (6 bases). There are 15 residues in the CDR3. Trimming shortened V by 0 bases and J by 8 bases, and 14 bases separated the two germline ends. As DNA, the CDR3 is TGTGCCAGCAGTTTAGCTGGGACTCTGCGCGATGAGCAGTTCTTC. Amino acids: CASSLAGTLRDEQFF.

This clonotype was recorded many times. The rearrangement links TRBV11-2 to TRBJ1-5, with D maybe TRBD1 (5 bases). Germline lookup yields CDR1 SGHAT and CDR2 FQNNGV. Trimming removed 0 bases from V and 4 bases from J, with 7 bases in between. The CDR3 sequence is 14 residues long. CDR3: CASSLDQGNQPQHF. The CDR3 DNA is TGTGCCAGCAGCTTAGATCAGGGAAATCAGCCCCAGCATTTT.

The chain couples TRBV11-3 to TRBJ2-1; D not certain. V was shortened by 5 bases and J by 8 bases, with 13 bases between the two germline ends. CDR1 and CDR2 (germline): SGHNT, YENEEA. The CDR3 is 13 amino acids. The CDR3 nucleotides are TGTGCCAGCAGCCCCCTCAGTGTGCATGAGCAGTTCTTC. Residues: CASSPLSVHEQFF.

This clonotype has only a few counts. This chain uses TRBV19 with TRBJ1-1; weak D call: TRBD1 (5 bases). Between the trimmed V and J ends, which lost 7 bases and 8 bases, there was a span of 20 bases. Germline-derived CDR1 and CDR2 are LNHDA and SQIVND (reference sequence). This CDR3 is 14 amino acids long. CDR3 sequence: CASTYRSQGSEAFF. The DNA of the CDR3 is TGTGCCAGTACCTATAGGTCCCAGGGTTCCGAAGCTTTCTTT.

The V call is TRBV10-3, the J call TRBJ2-2, with D maybe TRBD2 (6 bases). This CDR3 spans 15 amino acids. Germline CDR1 reads ENHRY; CDR2 reads SYGVKD. With 3 bases removed from V and 3 bases from J, the gap between germline ends came to 11 bases. The CDR3 nucleotides are TGTGCCATCAGTGACGGGACTGGCCACACCGGGGAGCTGTTTTTT. Its translation is CAISDGTGHTGELFF.

This clonotype was seen many times. The chain links TRBV28 to TRBJ2-2; no firm D call. Trimming cost V 2 bases and J 9 bases, with 13 bases left between them. From germline, CDR1 is MDHEN and CDR2 SYDVKM. CDR3 size: 14 residues. The CDR3 sequence is CASSLRGRNRELFF. DNA for the CDR3: TGTGCCAGCAGTTTACGTGGCAGGAACAGGGAGCTGTTTTTT.

This clonotype was detected ten times or more. The chain links TRBV5-6 to TRBJ1-2; possible D gene TRBD1, 5 bases. The germline gives CDR1 SGHDT, CDR2 YYEEEE. CDR3 length equals 13 residues. Trimming cost V 3 bases and J 4 bases, with 10 bases left between them. The CDR3 DNA sequence: TGTGCCAGCAGCTCCGACAGTCGCTATGGCTACACCTTC. It yields the protein CASSSDSRYGYTF.

The chain recombines TRBV7-2 with TRBJ1-4, with TRBD1 matching 8 bases. CDR3 length equals 14 residues. Germline V lookup: CDR1 SGHTA, CDR2 FQGNSA. With V trimmed by 3 bases and J by 10 bases, 7 bases remained unmatched. The CDR3 coding sequence is TGTGCCAGCAGCTTTGCAGGGGGCTGGGGAAAACTGTTTTTT. Protein product: CASSFAGGWGKLFF.

The rearrangement links TRBV28 to TRBJ2-3, with 9 bases matching TRBD2. This CDR3 is built from 14 residues. V lost 2 bases to trimming and J lost 4 bases; unmatched junction nucleotides: 1. The germline V gene has CDR1 MDHEN and CDR2 SYDVKM. CDR3 sequence (DNA): TGTGCCAGCAGTTTAGCGGGAGGGCCAGATACGCAGTATTTT. Protein product: CASSLAGGPDTQYF.

Only a few counts were recorded for this clonotype. The gene calls are TRBV5-5 and TRBJ1-2; the D gene is possibly TRBD1 (6 bases). This CDR3 spans 14 amino acids. V was shortened by 5 bases and J by 7 bases, with 18 bases between the two germline ends. Germline lookup yields CDR1 SGHKS and CDR2 YYEKEE (reference sequence). CDR3 protein: CASSPQGFSGGYTF. The CDR3 DNA follows: TGTGCCAGCAGTCCGCAGGGGTTCAGTGGTGGCTACACCTTC.

This clonotype was counted many times. A junction boundary mismatches the germline segment, possibly from a read error. The CDR3 spells CASSQEQDYQETQYF. Written as DNA, the CDR3 is TGCGCCAGCAGCCAAGAACAGGACTACCAGGAGACCCAGTACTTC. V gene TRBV4-1 combines with J gene TRBJ2-5; tentatively, D is TRBD2 (6 bases). The CDR3 is made up of 15 amino acids. The germline V gene encodes CDR1 MGHRA and CDR2 YSYEKL.

This clonotype was seen more than once but under ten times. The chain is built from TRBV7-2 and TRBJ2-5; 7 bases match TRBD2. V lost 8 bases to trimming and J lost 3 bases; unmatched junction nucleotides: 15. Germline CDR1 reads SGHTA; CDR2 reads FQGNSA. The CDR3 is 16 residues long. CDR3 protein: CASGATVWEGKETQYF. CDR3 DNA: TGTGCCAGCGGGGCGACGGTGTGGGAGGGAAAAGAGACCCAGTACTTC.

The CDR3 DNA is TGCAGCGTTGAAGACTGGGACAGTCCTGACTATGGCTACACCTTC. It encodes CSVEDWDSPDYGYTF. This chain joins TRBV29-1 and TRBJ1-2, with TRBD1 matching 7 bases. The length of the CDR3 is 15 residues. CDR1 and CDR2 from the germline V gene are SQVTM and ANQGSEA. V was clipped by 0 bases and J by 3 bases; unmatched bases: 7.

At least ten counts were recorded for this clonotype. The chain joins TRBV28 to TRBJ1-1; a weak D match, TRBD1 (5 bases). This CDR3 region has 12 residues. Germline V gives CDR1 MDHEN, CDR2 SYDVKM. The ends were cut back, 5 bases at V and 11 bases at J, with 15 bases in the middle. CDR3 in amino acids: CASSPRGGVAFF. CDR3 sequence (DNA): TGTGCCAGCAGTCCCCGCGGAGGGGTTGCTTTCTTT. Full variable domain (remainder filled in from reference TRBV28 and TRBJ1-1): DVKVTQSSRYLVKRTGEKVFLECVQDMDHENMFWYRQDPGLGLRLIYFSYDVKMKEKGDIPEGYSVSREKKERFSLILESASTNQTSMYLCASSPRGGVAFFGQGTRLTVV.